Below, 2 T cell receptor beta chains from the same sample are listed, as sequenced in a study of blood T cell repertoires in COVID-19. The protocol was immunoSEQ multiplex PCR, while the TCRdb copy is restricted to in-frame clones and leaves out a portion. The table lists roughly 100,000 clones, 85% to 95% of them singletons. The sequencing input was peripheral blood. The receptors were sampled from a man in his fifties or sixties with active COVID-19.

This chain uses TRBV5-1 with TRBJ2-2, with 7 positions matching TRBD2. The CDR3 contains 16 residues. The germline gives CDR1 SGHRS, CDR2 YFSETQ. With V trimmed by 4 bases and J by 6 bases, 12 bases remained unmatched. In DNA form, the CDR3 reads TGCGCCAGCAGCGCGGGTCGCGGGGAGGGGCCCGGGGAGCTGTTTTTT. This encodes CASSAGRGEGPGELFF.

Notes on this clone: Compared with germline, one end of the junction differs, possibly owing to a read error. The V call is TRBV6-5, the J call TRBJ2-7; 7 bases are shared with TRBD2. This CDR3 region has 14 residues. Germline V lookup: CDR1 MNHEY, CDR2 SVGAGI. DNA for the CDR3: TGTGCCAGCAGTCACTCGGGCGGGAGCCACGAGCAGTACTTC. The encoded protein is CASSHSGGSHEQYF.